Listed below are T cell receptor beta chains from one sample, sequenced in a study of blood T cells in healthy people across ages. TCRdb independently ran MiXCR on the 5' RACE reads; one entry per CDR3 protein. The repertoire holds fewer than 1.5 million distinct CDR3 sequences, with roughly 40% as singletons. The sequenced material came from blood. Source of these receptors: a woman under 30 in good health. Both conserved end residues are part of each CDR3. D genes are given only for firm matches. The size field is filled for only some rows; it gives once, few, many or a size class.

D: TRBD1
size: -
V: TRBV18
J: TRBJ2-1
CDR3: CASSPPVGTASYNEQFF
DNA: TGTGCCAGCTCACCCCCAGTGGGGACAGCGAGCTACAATGAGCAGTTCTTC

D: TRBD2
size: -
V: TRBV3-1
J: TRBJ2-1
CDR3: CASSQEYSSPGGENEQFF
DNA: TGTGCCAGCAGCCAAGAATATAGTAGCCCGGGGGGTGAGAATGAGCAGTTCTTC

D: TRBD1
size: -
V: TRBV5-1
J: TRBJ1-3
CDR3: CASSPGTGGSTGNTIYF
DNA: TGCGCCAGCAGCCCCGGGACAGGGGGATCAACTGGAAACACCATATATTTT

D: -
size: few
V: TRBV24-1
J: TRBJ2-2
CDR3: CATSDRSTNTGELFF
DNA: TGTGCCACCAGTGATCGGTCAACGAACACCGGGGAGCTGTTTTTT

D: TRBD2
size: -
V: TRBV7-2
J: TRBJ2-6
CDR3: CASSSPSAGGSGANVLTF
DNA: TGTGCCAGCAGCTCCCCGTCAGCGGGGGGATCTGGGGCCAACGTCCTGACTTTC

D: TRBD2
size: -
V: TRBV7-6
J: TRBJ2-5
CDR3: CASSSAGWEGVEQYF
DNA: TGTGCCAGCAGCTCCGCAGGGTGGGAGGGAGTGGAGCAGTACTTC

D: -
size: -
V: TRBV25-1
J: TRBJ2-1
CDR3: CASSETGAWVDEQFF
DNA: TGTGCCAGCAGTGAAACCGGGGCATGGGTAGATGAGCAGTTCTTC

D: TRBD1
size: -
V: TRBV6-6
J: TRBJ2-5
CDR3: CASSLTPTGGNNEQYF
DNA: TGTGCCAGCAGTTTAACCCCAACAGGGGGAAACAATGAGCAGTACTTC

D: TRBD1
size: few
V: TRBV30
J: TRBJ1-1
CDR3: CAWGTGQGSTEAFF
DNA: TGTGCCTGGGGAACCGGACAGGGGAGCACTGAAGCTTTCTTT

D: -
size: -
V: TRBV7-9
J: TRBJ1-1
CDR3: CASSLEPGAAFF
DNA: TGTGCCAGCAGCTTAGAACCAGGGGCAGCTTTCTTT

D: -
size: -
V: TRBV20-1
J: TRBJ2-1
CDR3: CSAGNGIIVNEQFF
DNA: TGCAGTGCAGGGAACGGGATAATAGTCAATGAGCAGTTCTTC

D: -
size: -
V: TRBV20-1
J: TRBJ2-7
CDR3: CSAIPSGPSYEQYF
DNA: TGCAGTGCTATCCCAAGCGGGCCGTCCTACGAGCAGTACTTC

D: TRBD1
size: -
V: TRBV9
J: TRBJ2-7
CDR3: CASSVTPQGDRGYEQYF
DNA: TGTGCCAGCAGCGTAACCCCACAGGGGGACAGGGGATACGAGCAGTACTTC

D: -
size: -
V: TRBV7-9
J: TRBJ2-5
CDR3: CASSLSKKETQYF
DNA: TGTGCCAGCAGCTTAAGTAAAAAGGAGACCCAGTACTTC

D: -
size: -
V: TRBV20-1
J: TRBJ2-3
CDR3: CSATKQQGHTDTQYF
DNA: TGCAGTGCCACCAAACAACAGGGCCACACAGATACGCAGTATTTT

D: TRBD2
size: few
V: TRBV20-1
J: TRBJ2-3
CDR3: CSASPGLAGTDTQYF
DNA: TGCAGTGCTAGCCCGGGACTAGCGGGCACAGATACGCAGTATTTT

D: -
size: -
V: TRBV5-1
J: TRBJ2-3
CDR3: CASSLVVVGTDTQYF
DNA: TGCGCCAGCAGCTTGGTCGTAGTGGGGACAGATACGCAGTATTTT

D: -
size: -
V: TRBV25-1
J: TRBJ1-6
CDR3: CASRKVDSNSPLHF
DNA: TGTGCCAGTAGAAAGGTGGACAGTAATTCACCCCTCCACTTT

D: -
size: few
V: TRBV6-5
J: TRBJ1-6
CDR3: CASTSQRYNSPLHF
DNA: TGTGCCAGCACCTCACAGAGATATAATTCACCCCTCCACTTT

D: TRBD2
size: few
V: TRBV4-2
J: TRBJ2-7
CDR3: CASSKEMTSGPYEQYF
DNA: TGTGCCAGCAGCAAAGAAATGACTAGCGGACCCTACGAGCAGTACTTC

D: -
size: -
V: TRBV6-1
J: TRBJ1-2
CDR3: CATLEQARGRSTTNYGYTF
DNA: TGTGCCACCTTGGAACAGGCCCGAGGTAGATCTACAACTAACTACGGCTACACCTTC

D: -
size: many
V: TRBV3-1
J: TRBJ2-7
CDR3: CASSRGTVAYEQYF
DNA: TGTGCCAGCAGCCGAGGGACGGTGGCCTACGAGCAGTACTTC

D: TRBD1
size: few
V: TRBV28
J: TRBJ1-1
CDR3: CASRGTAPGSGEAFF
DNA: TGTGCCAGCAGAGGGACAGCACCAGGTTCTGGTGAAGCTTTCTTT

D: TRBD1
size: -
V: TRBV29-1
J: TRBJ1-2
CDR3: CSAPGGVGYTF
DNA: TGCAGCGCTCCAGGGGGCGTAGGCTACACCTTC

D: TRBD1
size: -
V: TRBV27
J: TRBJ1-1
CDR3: CASRRTGGEAFF
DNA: TGTGCCAGCAGAAGGACAGGGGGCGAAGCTTTCTTT

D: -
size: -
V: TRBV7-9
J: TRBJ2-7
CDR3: CASSFPGHSYEQYF
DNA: TGTGCCAGCAGCTTCCCGGGGCACTCCTACGAGCAGTACTTC

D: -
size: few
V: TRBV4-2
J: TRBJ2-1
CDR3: CASSQDPGVYNEQFF
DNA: TGTGCCAGCAGCCAAGATCCGGGGGTCTACAATGAGCAGTTCTTC

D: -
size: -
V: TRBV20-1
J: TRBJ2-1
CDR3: CSARVAAEYNEQFF
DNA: TGCAGTGCTAGAGTCGCCGCAGAATACAATGAGCAGTTCTTC

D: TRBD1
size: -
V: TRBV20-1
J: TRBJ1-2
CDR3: CSASLNRGERYGYTF
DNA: TGCAGTGCTAGCCTAAACAGGGGAGAGCGCTATGGCTACACCTTC

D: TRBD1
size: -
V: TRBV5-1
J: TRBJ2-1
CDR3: CASSGQGADNEQFF
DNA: TGCGCCAGCAGCGGCCAGGGGGCTGACAATGAGCAGTTCTTC

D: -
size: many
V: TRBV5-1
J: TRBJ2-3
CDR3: CASSGILRTAADTQYF
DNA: TGCGCCAGCAGCGGGATATTAAGGACGGCGGCAGATACGCAGTATTTT

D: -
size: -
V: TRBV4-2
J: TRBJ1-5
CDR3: CASSQEGLNQPQHF
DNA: TGTGCCAGCAGCCAAGAGGGGTTAAATCAGCCCCAGCATTTT

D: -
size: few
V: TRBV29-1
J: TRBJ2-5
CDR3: CSVVGGIGKTQYF
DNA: TGCAGCGTTGTGGGAGGAATAGGGAAGACCCAGTACTTC

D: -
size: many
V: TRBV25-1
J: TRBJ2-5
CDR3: CASFLETQYF
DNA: TGTGCCAGCTTTTTAGAGACCCAGTACTTC

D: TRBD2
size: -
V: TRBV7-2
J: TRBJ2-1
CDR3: CASSLRLASTNSANEQFF
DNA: TGTGCCAGCAGCTTAAGACTAGCGAGTACCAATTCCGCCAATGAGCAGTTCTTC

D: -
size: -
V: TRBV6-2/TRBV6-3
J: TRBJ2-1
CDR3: CASSSFPGNYNEQFF
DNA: TGTGCCAGCAGTTCTTTTCCAGGGAATTACAATGAGCAGTTCTTC

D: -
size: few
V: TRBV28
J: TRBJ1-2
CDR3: CASTTAGPNWGYTF
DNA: TGTGCCAGCACCACAGCGGGTCCCAACTGGGGCTACACCTTC

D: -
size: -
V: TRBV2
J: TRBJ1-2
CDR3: CASSDQGNNYGYTF
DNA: TGTGCCAGCAGTGACCAGGGGAATAACTATGGCTACACCTTC

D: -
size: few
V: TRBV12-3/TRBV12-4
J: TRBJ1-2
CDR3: CASGPAGGYTF
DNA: TGTGCCAGCGGCCCCGCCGGCGGCTACACCTTC

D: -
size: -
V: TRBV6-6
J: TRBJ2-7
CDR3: CASSDSVLSYEQYF
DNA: TGTGCCAGCAGTGATTCTGTTCTCTCCTACGAGCAGTACTTC

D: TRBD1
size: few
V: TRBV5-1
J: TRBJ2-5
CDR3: CASSFQDRAEETQYF
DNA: TGCGCCAGCAGCTTCCAGGACAGGGCCGAAGAGACCCAGTACTTC

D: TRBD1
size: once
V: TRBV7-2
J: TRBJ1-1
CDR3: CASSSYNDRGAFF
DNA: TGTGCCAGCAGCTCCTACAACGACAGGGGTGCTTTCTTT

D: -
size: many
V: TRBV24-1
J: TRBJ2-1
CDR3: CATSDSNEQFF
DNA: TGTGCCACCAGTGATTCAAATGAGCAGTTCTTC

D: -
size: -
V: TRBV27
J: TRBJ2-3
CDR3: CASSLYDPDTQYF
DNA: TGTGCCAGCAGTTTATACGATCCGGATACGCAGTATTTT

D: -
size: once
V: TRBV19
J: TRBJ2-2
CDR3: CASSIDGRGLNTGELFF
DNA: TGTGCCAGTAGTATCGATGGTCGGGGTCTGAACACCGGGGAGCTGTTTTTT

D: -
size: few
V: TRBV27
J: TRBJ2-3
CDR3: CASSSALTDTQYF
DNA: TGTGCCAGCAGTTCCGCTTTGACAGATACGCAGTATTTT

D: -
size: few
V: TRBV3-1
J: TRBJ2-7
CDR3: CASSQVGSGEQYF
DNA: TGTGCCAGCAGCCAAGTGGGGAGTGGCGAGCAGTACTTC

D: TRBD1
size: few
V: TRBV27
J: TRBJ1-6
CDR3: CASSLGDRGLGSPLHF
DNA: TGTGCCAGCAGTTTAGGAGACAGGGGGCTCGGATCACCCCTCCACTTT

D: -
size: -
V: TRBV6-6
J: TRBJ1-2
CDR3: CASTPQGRDYGYTF
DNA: TGTGCCAGCACGCCCCAGGGGCGGGACTATGGCTACACCTTC

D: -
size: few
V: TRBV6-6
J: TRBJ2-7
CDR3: CASSYLASYEQYF
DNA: TGTGCCAGCAGTTACTTAGCTTCCTACGAGCAGTACTTC